Each of the 30 T cell receptor beta chains below was sequenced from the same sample in a study of shared clonotypes between healthy human individuals. Sequencing used immunoSEQ multiplex PCR; TCRdb keeps in-frame clones, though not all of them. Of some 740,000 clones listed, 80% to 95% are singletons. CD45RO-negative cells were positively selected for CCR7, leaving out terminally differentiated effector memory CD45RA+ cells. Sample: naive CD8+ T cells sorted from blood. These receptors all come from a man aged 30 to 45 in good health.

V and J are TRBV2 and TRBJ2-1; D is perhaps TRBD2 (5 bases). The CDR3 sequence is 10 residues long. The ends were cut back, 4 bases at V and 10 bases at J, with 5 bases in the middle. Germline lookup yields CDR1 SNHLY and CDR2 FYNNEI. CDR3 sequence (DNA): TGTGCCAGCAGTGGAGGGGAGCAGTTCTTC. Translating it yields CASSGGEQFF.

The V and J genes are TRBV27 and TRBJ2-7, with 8 nucleotides matching TRBD1. V gave up 3 bases and J gave up 7 bases; unmatched junction bases: 11. CDR3 length: 15 residues. Looked up from germline, CDR1 is MNHEY and CDR2 is SMNVEV (reference sequence). For the CDR3, the DNA is TGTGCCAGCAGTTTTATCGCGACAGGGGCGGGGGAGCAGTACTTC. Translating it yields CASSFIATGAGEQYF.

The gene calls are TRBV7-9 and TRBJ2-1; TRBD2 matches at 9 bases. The ends lost 4 bases at V and 4 bases at J; junction bases unmatched: 11. In germline, CDR1 is SEHNR, CDR2 FQNEAQ (reference sequence). The CDR3 is 17 amino acids. CDR3 bases: TGTGCCAGCAGCTCCCTAACGACTAGCGGAATTTACAATGAGCAGTTCTTC. Its translation: CASSSLTTSGIYNEQFF.

This chain connects TRBV6-1 to TRBJ2-1, with 8 bases that match TRBD2. The V segment lost 2 bases and the J segment 0 bases; nucleotides outside the gene matches: 6. This CDR3 comprises 17 residues. CDR1 MNHNS and CDR2 SASEGT come from the germline V gene. CDR3 nucleotides: TGTGCCAGCAGTGAAACCAGACTAGCGAGCTCCTACAATGAGCAGTTCTTC. Protein sequence: CASSETRLASSYNEQFF.

This chain connects TRBV7-9 to TRBJ2-6, with D perhaps given as TRBD1 or TRBD2 (5 bases each). The CDR3 sequence is 17 residues long. Trimming stripped 4 bases from V and 0 bases from J, with 13 bases between. Germline assignment: CDR1 SEHNR and CDR2 FQNEAQ (reference sequence). The CDR3 DNA follows: TGTGCCAGCAGCTATACGGGGACCTACTCTGGGGCCAACGTCCTGACTTTC. This encodes CASSYTGTYSGANVLTF. The whole variable domain, filled in from reference TRBV7-9 and TRBJ2-6, reads DTGVSQNPRHKITKRGQNVTFRCDPISEHNRLYWYRQTLGQGPEFLTYFQNEAQLEKSRLLSDRFSAERPKGSFSTLEIQRTEQGDSAMYLCASSYTGTYSGANVLTFGAGSRLTVL.

The V call is TRBV6-1, the J call TRBJ1-5, with a weak D call TRBD1 (5 bases). Germline CDR1 MNHNS, CDR2 SASEGT. The germline V and J ends were trimmed by 2 bases and 5 bases, with 10 bases remaining between them. The CDR3 runs to 14 residues. CDR3 nucleotide sequence: TGTGCCAGCAGTGAAACCTGGGGGGATCAGCCCCAGCATTTT. Translating gives CASSETWGDQPQHF.

The J gene is TRBJ1-1, the V gene TRBV4-1; perhaps TRBD1 as D (6 bases). CDR1 is MGHRA and CDR2 is YSYEKL in the germline V gene. Trimming stripped 4 bases from V and 3 bases from J, with 6 bases between. The length of the CDR3 is 12 residues. The CDR3: CASSPGDTEAFF. The DNA for the CDR3 is TGCGCCAGCAGCCCAGGGGACACTGAAGCTTTCTTT.

This clone was found once. This chain links TRBV7-6 with TRBJ2-6, with D tentatively TRBD1 (6 bases). The germline V gene has CDR1 SGHVS and CDR2 FNYEAQ. The V end was cut by 0 bases, the J end by 0 bases, with 12 bases between. The CDR3 sequence is 18 residues long. The CDR3 DNA reads as TGTGCCAGCAGCTTAGCGCCAGGGGAAGGCTCTGGGGCCAACGTCCTGACTTTC. Translation: CASSLAPGEGSGANVLTF.

The CDR3 reads CASSLGLAGVYEQYF. In DNA, the CDR3 is TGCGCCAGCAGCTTGGGTCTAGCGGGAGTCTACGAGCAGTACTTC. V usage is TRBV5-1 and J usage is TRBJ2-7; 10 nucleotides match TRBD2. This CDR3 comprises 15 residues. Germline assignment: CDR1 SGHRS and CDR2 YFSETQ. V dropped 0 bases and J dropped 3; count of bases not matched to a gene: 3.

The V and J genes are TRBV21-1 and TRBJ2-7; TRBD1 is taken as the D call from the table, unchecked against the DNA. TRBV21-1 is annotated as a pseudogene. The CDR3 consists of 10 residues. In DNA form, the CDR3 reads TGTGCCAGCATACATCTGGAGCAGTACTTC. Protein product: CASIHLEQYF.

A remark on this clone: Different DNA sequences within this sample yield the same CDR3. The rearrangement joins TRBV27 to TRBJ2-1; 11 nucleotides align to TRBD2. V lost 2 bases and J lost 0; bases outside the gene matches: 0. Germline values: CDR1 MNHEY, CDR2 SMNVEV (reference sequence). This CDR3 has 16 amino acids. This CDR3 reads CASSLTSGSSYNEQFF. Written as DNA, the CDR3 is TGTGCCAGCAGTTTAACTAGCGGGAGCTCCTACAATGAGCAGTTCTTC.

The chain links TRBV5-1 to TRBJ2-3; the match to TRBD1 covers 9 bases. Germline V lookup: CDR1 SGHRS, CDR2 YFSETQ. This CDR3 is 15 amino acids long. The V segment lost 4 bases and the J segment 5 bases; nucleotides outside the gene matches: 8. The CDR3 DNA follows: TGCGCCAGCAGCCCGGGACAGGGATACATAGATACGCAGTATTTT. Translation gives CASSPGQGYIDTQYF.

This clone came up once. The rearrangement joins TRBV28 to TRBJ2-1, with D perhaps TRBD2 (5 bases). Deletions cut 10 bases from V and 4 bases from J, with 11 bases between. Germline loops: CDR1 MDHEN, CDR2 SYDVKM. The CDR3 consists of 12 residues. The DNA of the CDR3 is TGTGCCACAAGCGGAGCTTACAATGAGCAGTTCTTC. Translating it yields CATSGAYNEQFF.

The chain is built from TRBV4-3 and TRBJ2-7; 9 bases fit TRBD1. V gave up 1 base and J gave up 3 bases; unmatched junction bases: 4. This CDR3 is 15 amino acids long. Per germline, CDR1 LGHNA and CDR2 YSLEER. The CDR3 coding sequence is TGCGCCAGCAGCCAAGGGATGGGACAGGGCTACGAGCAGTACTTC. Residues: CASSQGMGQGYEQYF.

The rearrangement joins TRBV28 to TRBJ1-1; 9 nucleotides line up with TRBD1. V trimming: 6 bases; J trimming: 11 bases; junction bases outside the gene matches: 13. This CDR3 has 14 residues. Germline assignment: CDR1 MDHEN and CDR2 SYDVKM. As DNA, the CDR3 is TGTGCCAGCAGCCGACTCGGGACAGGGAGTATGGCTTTCTTT. This encodes CASSRLGTGSMAFF.

The chain has TRBV9 and TRBJ2-5, with 8 bases that match TRBD1. Germline V gene lookup returns CDR1 SGDLS and CDR2 YYNGEE. This CDR3 is 16 amino acids long. J gave up 4 bases and V 0 bases, and 8 bases lay outside the gene matches. CDR3 region: CASSVGQGALGETQYF. The CDR3, as DNA: TGTGCCAGCAGCGTAGGCCAGGGGGCCCTGGGAGAGACCCAGTACTTC.

This clone appeared once. The chain couples TRBV6-1 to TRBJ2-1, with unresolved D. V was cut by 4 bases and J by 8 bases, with 9 bases left in between. This CDR3 comprises 12 residues. Germline CDR1 reads MNHNS; CDR2 reads SASEGT. This CDR3 reads CASSAYYDEQFF. CDR3 DNA: TGTGCCAGCAGTGCCTATTACGATGAGCAGTTCTTC.

The chain joins TRBV9 to TRBJ2-1; no reliable D call. V shed 0 bases and J shed 8 bases, with 6 bases lying between them. There are 12 residues in the CDR3. The germline V gene has CDR1 SGDLS and CDR2 YYNGEE. CDR3 coding DNA: TGTGCCAGCAGCGTAGATGTCGATGAGCAGTTCTTC. Its protein product is CASSVDVDEQFF. Complete variable domain (other parts from reference TRBV9 and TRBJ2-1): DSGVTQTPKHLITATGQRVTLRCSPRSGDLSVYWYQQSLDQGLQFLIQYYNGEERAKGNILERFSAQQFPDLHSELNLSSLELGDSALYFCASSVDVDEQFFGPGTRLTVL.

The chain couples TRBV4-3 to TRBJ2-2; no clear D. The V gene's germline CDR1 is LGHNA and CDR2 YSLEER. Trimming shortened V by 0 bases and J by 6 bases, and 17 bases separated the two germline ends. The CDR3 sequence is 17 residues long. CDR3 DNA: TGCGCCAGCAGCCAAGAAAGGGATGAGAACTCTTCCGGGGAGCTGTTTTTT. Translation gives CASSQERDENSSGELFF.

This chain connects TRBV18 to TRBJ1-2; 7 bases agree with TRBD1. The length of the CDR3 is 19 residues. Germline CDR1 reads KGHSH; CDR2 reads LQKENI. Trimming removed 4 bases from V and 4 bases from J; junction bases left unmatched: 21. CDR3 region: CASSLSGTAYFMDFYGYTF. The DNA of the CDR3 is TGTGCCAGCTCACTTTCCGGGACAGCTTACTTTATGGACTTCTATGGCTACACCTTC.

The chain links TRBV28 to TRBJ2-1; maybe TRBD2 (6 bases). The CDR3 runs 13 residues. Trimming took 6 bases from V and 9 from J, leaving 15 bases between them. Germline V gives CDR1 MDHEN, CDR2 SYDVKM. The CDR3 DNA reads as TGTGCCAGCAGGAATAGCGGACCCGGTGAGCAGTTCTTC. Residues: CASRNSGPGEQFF.

The chain combines TRBV4-3 with TRBJ2-1, with 8 bases that match TRBD2. CDR1 and CDR2 from the germline V gene are LGHNA and YSLEER. Unmatched junction bases numbered 11, after V lost 5 bases and J lost 5 bases. The length of the CDR3 is 16 residues. The CDR3 loop is CASSIREGPKNNEQFF. The DNA of the CDR3 is TGCGCCAGCAGCATCCGGGAGGGGCCCAAAAACAATGAGCAGTTCTTC.

This rearrangement joins TRBV6-5 to TRBJ2-1; no firm D call. The CDR3 totals 15 residues. CDR1 is MNHEY, CDR2 SVGAGI, per germline. V was clipped by 2 bases and J by 0 bases, with 8 bases between them. CDR3 nucleotides: TGTGCCAGCAGTTACGGCACGAGCTCCTACAATGAGCAGTTCTTC. The encoded protein is CASSYGTSSYNEQFF.

The V gene is TRBV7-9, the J gene TRBJ2-5; D gene unclear. Per germline, CDR1 SEHNR and CDR2 FQNEAQ (reference sequence). V dropped 1 base and J dropped 2 bases, with 8 bases sitting between them. CDR3 length equals 14 residues. The CDR3 coding sequence is TGTGCCAGCAGCTTAGGGTCGGTGCAAGAGACCCAGTACTTC. It translates to CASSLGSVQETQYF.

The V gene is TRBV15, the J gene TRBJ1-1, with TRBD1 as a possible D gene (5 bases). The V gene's germline CDR1 is LNHNV and CDR2 YYDKDF (reference sequence). The CDR3 spans 13 residues. V gave up 3 bases and J gave up 1 base, with 6 bases separating them. The CDR3 protein is CATSSTGNTEAFF. Written as DNA, the CDR3 is TGTGCCACCAGCAGTACAGGGAACACTGAAGCTTTCTTT.

This clone was seen only once. The chain is built from TRBV12-5 and TRBJ2-5; D is possibly TRBD2 (6 bases). The CDR3 is 14 residues long. V shed 3 bases and J shed 1 base, with 9 bases lying between them. CDR1 is LGHNT, CDR2 FRNRAP, per germline. In DNA form, the CDR3 reads TGTGCTAGTGGTTTTGGGGGGATCCAAGAGACCCAGTACTTC. Protein product: CASGFGGIQETQYF.

The V call is TRBV15, the J call TRBJ2-7, with 13 bases identical to TRBD2. Trimming at V came to 9 bases and at J to 4 bases, leaving 15 bases not matched to a gene. Germline V gene lookup returns CDR1 LNHNV and CDR2 YYDKDF (reference sequence). This CDR3 spans 17 amino acids. DNA for the CDR3: TGTGCCACGGGGGAGCCCGGGACTAGCGGGGCTGGATACGAGCAGTACTTC. Translation: CATGEPGTSGAGYEQYF.

A few counts support this clone. The chain employs TRBV7-8 and TRBJ1-2; D remains ambiguous. Trimming stripped 1 base from V and 6 bases from J, with 15 bases between. Germline V lookup: CDR1 SGHVS, CDR2 FQNEAQ. The CDR3 contains 15 residues. CDR3 loop: CASSLVYSSKNGYTF. The CDR3 DNA reads TGTGCCAGCAGCTTAGTGTACAGCTCCAAAAATGGCTACACCTTC.

The chain couples TRBV28 to TRBJ2-1; the D gene is possibly TRBD1 (6 bases). Trimming took off 4 bases at V and 6 bases at J, with 7 bases between the two ends. The CDR3 runs 12 residues. Looked up from germline, CDR1 is MDHEN and CDR2 is SYDVKM. CDR3 sequence reads: CASSYRVNEQFF. CDR3 in DNA: TGTGCCAGCAGTTACAGGGTCAATGAGCAGTTCTTC.

The V and J genes are TRBV6-5 and TRBJ2-1; D call uncertain. Looked up from germline, CDR1 is MNHEY and CDR2 is SVGAGI. V gave up 0 bases and J gave up 1 base, with 4 bases separating them. CDR3 length equals 14 residues. The CDR3 protein is CASSYSGSYNEQFF. DNA of the CDR3: TGTGCCAGCAGTTACTCGGGGTCCTACAATGAGCAGTTCTTC.